Each of the 14 T cell receptor beta chains below was sequenced from the same sample in a study of cytomegalovirus exposure and HLA in healthy donors. The PCR ran on 60 Vbeta and 13 Jbeta primers. Some clones are missing from TCRdb's copy, which holds only in-frame ones; the method was immunoSEQ multiplex PCR. The data contain approximately 120,000 clones, roughly 15% of them seen just once; the ten biggest clones take up roughly 3%. The sequenced sample was PBMCs. Source of these receptors: a female donor in good health and CMV-seropositive.

This clone was observed a handful of times. The V call is TRBV28, the J call TRBJ2-5, with TRBD2 matching over 10 bases. Germline trimming cut 5 bases from V and 5 bases from J; bases unmatched to any gene: 11. Germline CDR1 MDHEN, CDR2 SYDVKM. This CDR3 is 16 amino acids long. The CDR3 bases are TGTGCCAGCAGTCCTCAGACTAGCGGGTTGGGTGAGACCCAGTACTTC. Its protein is CASSPQTSGLGETQYF.

J is TRBJ2-2 and V is TRBV4-3; 9 bases agree with TRBD2. This CDR3 contains 17 residues. Germline values: CDR1 LGHNA, CDR2 YSLEER. Trimming removed 4 bases from V and 3 bases from J; junction bases left unmatched: 9. The CDR3 DNA reads TGCGCCAGCAGCCCGGAACCGGGACTAGCATACACCGGGGAGCTGTTTTTT. It encodes CASSPEPGLAYTGELFF.

The V call is TRBV20-1, the J call TRBJ2-1; D might be TRBD2 (5 bases). The CDR3 is 11 amino acids. The germline V gene encodes CDR1 DFQATT and CDR2 SNEGSKA (reference sequence). V shed 6 bases and J shed 5 bases, with 8 bases lying between them. The CDR3 sequence: CSARENNEQFF. The CDR3 bases are TGCAGTGCCCGGGAAAACAATGAGCAGTTCTTC.

This clone was observed a handful of times. The V and J genes are TRBV29-1 and TRBJ2-3; 12 bases map to TRBD2. Trimming at V came to 0 bases and at J to 0 bases, leaving 10 bases not matched to a gene. The CDR3 length is 19 residues. Germline assignment: CDR1 SQVTM and CDR2 ANQGSEA. The CDR3 sequence is CSVEESPGLAGPSTDTQYF. CDR3 DNA sequence: TGCAGCGTTGAAGAGTCTCCGGGACTAGCGGGTCCTAGCACAGATACGCAGTATTTT.

This clone was seen a handful of times. CDR3 in amino acids: CASSYRLRPPGELFF. In DNA, the CDR3 is TGTGCCAGCAGTTACCGACTGAGGCCCCCCGGGGAGCTGTTTTTT. This chain connects TRBV6-5 to TRBJ2-2; D is uncertain. The germline V gene encodes CDR1 MNHEY and CDR2 SVGAGI. The CDR3 length is 15 residues. Trimming stripped 2 bases from V and 6 bases from J, with 13 bases between.

The chain joins TRBV20-1 to TRBJ2-5; perhaps TRBD1 as D (6 bases). Trimming removed 7 bases from V and 6 bases from J, with 12 bases in between. Germline CDR1 and CDR2: DFQATT and SNEGSKA (reference sequence). CDR3 length equals 11 residues. The CDR3 here is CSVGQGKTQYF. In DNA, the CDR3 is TGCAGTGTTGGGCAGGGGAAGACCCAGTACTTC.

This chain connects TRBV5-4 to TRBJ1-1; 9 bases line up with TRBD1. The V and J ends lost 4 bases and 4 bases, in that order; junction bases with no gene match: 8. This CDR3 is 15 amino acids long. Germline V lookup: CDR1 SGHNT, CDR2 YYREEE (reference sequence). CDR3 region: CASSLKTTGGTEAFF. The CDR3 nucleotides are TGTGCCAGCAGCCTGAAAACGACAGGGGGCACTGAAGCTTTCTTT.

The chain combines TRBV18 with TRBJ1-1; perhaps TRBD1 as D (6 bases). V was clipped by 3 bases and J by 2 bases, with 10 bases between them. This CDR3 spans 14 amino acids. CDR1 is KGHSH and CDR2 is LQKENI in the germline V gene. CDR3 amino acids: CASSPRTDNTEAFF. CDR3 nucleotide sequence: TGTGCCAGCTCACCTCGGACAGATAACACTGAAGCTTTCTTT.

The chain couples TRBV6-6 to TRBJ2-7; TRBD1 agrees at 9 bases. CDR1 MNHNY and CDR2 SVGAGI come from the germline V gene (reference sequence). With 5 bases clipped from V and 12 bases from J, the junction kept 8 bases outside the gene matches. CDR3 size: 12 residues. Written as DNA, the CDR3 is TGTGCCAGCAGTCACCGGGACAGGGAGGTGTACTTC. It yields the protein CASSHRDREVYF.

This clone was observed a few times. V gene TRBV7-9 combines with J gene TRBJ2-3; possibly TRBD1 for D (5 bases). Trimming took off 3 bases at V and 4 bases at J, with 11 bases between the two ends. The CDR3 has 14 residues. The germline gives CDR1 SEHNR, CDR2 FQNEAQ (reference sequence). This chain's CDR3 is CASSFLGPADTQYF. The CDR3 nucleotides read TGTGCCAGCAGCTTCCTGGGGCCCGCAGATACGCAGTATTTT.

The genes are TRBV2 and TRBJ1-1; the match to TRBD1 covers 7 bases. Losses at the gene ends were 0 bases for V and 4 bases for J; bases not matched to a gene: 5. The CDR3 has 15 residues. The germline gives CDR1 SNHLY, CDR2 FYNNEI. The CDR3 sequence: CASSEADRLATEAFF. The CDR3 DNA sequence: TGTGCCAGCAGTGAAGCGGACAGGCTGGCCACTGAAGCTTTCTTT.

This clone came up a few times. The V call is TRBV2, the J call TRBJ2-7; D is perhaps TRBD1 (6 bases). V lost 9 bases and J 4 bases, leaving 16 bases between the germline ends. The CDR3 is 13 amino acids. CDR1 is SNHLY and CDR2 is FYNNEI in the germline V gene. In DNA, the CDR3 is TGTGCCAGTGAAGGGGGACCCGGATACGAGCAGTACTTC. This sequence encodes CASEGGPGYEQYF. Drawing the rest from reference TRBV2 and TRBJ2-7, the complete variable domain is EPEVTQTPSHQVTQMGQEVILRCVPISNHLYFYWYRQILGQKVEFLVSFYNNEISEKSEIFDDQFSVERPDGSNFTLKIRSTKLEDSAMYFCASEGGPGYEQYFGPGTRLTVT.

The chain couples TRBV14 to TRBJ2-2; tentative D call: TRBD2 (6 bases). CDR1 is SGHDN and CDR2 is FVKESK in the germline V gene. V dropped 4 bases and J dropped 4 bases, with 13 bases sitting between them. There are 15 residues in the CDR3. CDR3 region: CASSPYEEGTGELFF. CDR3 in DNA: TGTGCCAGCAGCCCTTACGAGGAGGGCACCGGGGAGCTGTTTTTT.

This clone was observed a few times. The genes are TRBV30 and TRBJ2-1; 9 positions match TRBD2. Germline V lookup: CDR1 GTSNPN, CDR2 SVGIG (reference sequence). This CDR3 comprises 16 residues. With V trimmed by 3 bases and J by 8 bases, 14 bases remained unmatched. CDR3 coding DNA: TGTGCCTGGAGAATGTCGGCGGGGGGGCTAGACGATGAGCAGTTCTTC. Amino acid sequence: CAWRMSAGGLDDEQFF.